Listed below are T cell receptor beta chains from one sample, sequenced in a study of T cell responses to AZD1222 COVID-19 vaccine. Only in-frame clones appear in the TCRdb table, and some are missing; sequencing was by immunoSEQ multiplex PCR. The sample holds over 150,000 clones; around 88% are singletons and the top ten take less than 1.3%. The input for sequencing was peripheral blood, taken 28 days after the second AZD1222 dose. All receptors come from an adult who received the AZD1222 COVID-19 vaccine. The CDR3 runs from the conserved cysteine through the conserved F or W. The D gene is left open where the match is weak. Only part of the rows carry a size: once, few, many, or a class if the clone is expanded.

D gene	V gene	J gene	clone size	CDR3 DNA	CDR3 protein
NA	TRBV10-1	TRBJ2-1	NA	TGCGCCAGCAGTGAGTCAAGGGGCCAAACCTACAATGAGCAGTTCTTC	CASSESRGQTYNEQFF
TRBD2	TRBV5-5	TRBJ2-5	NA	TGTGCCAGCAGCTTGTATCGGACTAGCGGGGGGCAAGAGACCCAGTACTTC	CASSLYRTSGGQETQYF
NA	TRBV9	TRBJ1-1	few	TGTGCCAGCAGCGCTTCCCCGAAGGGAGGTACTGAAGCTTTCTTT	CASSASPKGGTEAFF
TRBD1	TRBV6-5	TRBJ1-5	few	TGTGCCAGCAATAGACAGGGCCAGCCCCAGCATTTT	CASNRQGQPQHF
TRBD2	TRBV19	TRBJ2-1	NA	TGTGCCAGTAGTATGGGCGGGGGGGTTTGGAATGAGCAGTTCTTC	CASSMGGGVWNEQFF
NA	TRBV19	TRBJ1-3	NA	TGTGCCAGTAATCAAGGCAGCCGCTCCTCTGGAAACACCATATATTTT	CASNQGSRSSGNTIYF
NA	TRBV6-5	TRBJ1-1	few	TGTGCCAGCAAGACCGGGACGGATGCCTACACTGAAGCTTTCTTT	CASKTGTDAYTEAFF
NA	TRBV18	TRBJ1-1	NA	TGTGCCAGCTCACCACAGGGTTCTGAAGCTTTCTTT	CASSPQGSEAFF
NA	TRBV11-2	TRBJ2-5	NA	TGTGCCAGCAGCCTTCCGGGCAGCCAGGGAGGGACCCAGTACTTC	CASSLPGSQGGTQYF
NA	TRBV14	TRBJ1-2	NA	TGTGCCAGCAGCAGGGACACGTCTAGGACTGGCTACACCTTC	CASSRDTSRTGYTF
NA	TRBV7-2	TRBJ1-2	few	TGTGCCAGCAGACCTACCATTACAGCTTCTAACTATGGCTACACCTTC	CASRPTITASNYGYTF
NA	TRBV5-6	TRBJ2-7	NA	TGTGCCAGCAGCTGGGGGCTGGGGTCCTACGAGCAGTACTTC	CASSWGLGSYEQYF
TRBD1	TRBV28	TRBJ1-2	NA	TGTGCCAGCAGTTCCGGACAGGGGCAAGCGGGTGGCTACACCTTC	CASSSGQGQAGGYTF
NA	TRBV19	TRBJ1-1	NA	TGTGCCAGTAGTGACCCTTGGGTGAACACTGAAGCTTTCTTT	CASSDPWVNTEAFF
NA	TRBV2	TRBJ2-2	NA	TGTGCCAGCAGATTTAGGGGGACTAATCTCACCGGGGAGCTGTTTTTT	CASRFRGTNLTGELFF
TRBD1	TRBV5-8	TRBJ1-2	NA	TGTGCCAGCAGCATGACAGGGGCCAACTATGGCTACACCTTC	CASSMTGANYGYTF
TRBD1	TRBV12-3/TRBV12-4	TRBJ1-6	NA	TGTGCCAGCAGTTCAGGGGGCGATTCACCCCTCCACTTT	CASSSGGDSPLHF
NA	TRBV9	TRBJ1-1	NA	TGTGCCAGCAGCGTAGGGGAAGGGGGTTCTAGGGGCACTGAAGCTTTCTTT	CASSVGEGGSRGTEAFF
NA	TRBV18	TRBJ1-3	few	TGTGCCAGCTCACCAAGGACTGTGGACTCTGGAAACACCATATATTTT	CASSPRTVDSGNTIYF
TRBD2	TRBV5-4	TRBJ2-2	NA	TGTGCCAGCAGCAGCCCGCTACCTAGCGGGGGGGACACCGGGGAGCTGTTTTTT	CASSSPLPSGGDTGELFF
TRBD1	TRBV12-3/TRBV12-4	TRBJ2-7	NA	TGTGCCAGCAGCCCGACAGGGTACGAGCAGTACTTC	CASSPTGYEQYF
TRBD1	TRBV5-1	TRBJ1-1	NA	TGCGCCAGCAGCGCACCGGGACAGGGATCTTCTGAAGCTTTCTTT	CASSAPGQGSSEAFF
TRBD2	TRBV7-6	TRBJ2-7	NA	TGTGCCAGCAGCTTAGCTAGCACTAGCGGATCCTACGAGCAGTACTTC	CASSLASTSGSYEQYF
NA	TRBV29-1	TRBJ2-5	NA	TGCAGCGTTACAGATGGTCAAGAGACCCAGTACTTC	CSVTDGQETQYF
TRBD1	TRBV28	TRBJ2-6	once	TGTGCCAGCATGGGGCCCCCCGGACAGGCTGGGGCCAACGTCCTGACTTTC	CASMGPPGQAGANVLTF
TRBD1	TRBV28	TRBJ1-2	NA	TGTGCCAGCACTCAACCTTACAGGGGATACTATGGCTACACCTTC	CASTQPYRGYYGYTF
NA	TRBV2	TRBJ1-1	NA	TGTGCCAGCAGTGTGACGGGTTTGGGGTATCAGTTCGCTGAAGCTTTCTTT	CASSVTGLGYQFAEAFF
NA	TRBV5-1	TRBJ2-7	NA	TGCGCCAGCAGCTCTTACCCACAGGGCTACGAGCAGTACTTC	CASSSYPQGYEQYF
TRBD1	TRBV6-1	TRBJ1-1	NA	TGTGCCAGCAGTGACAGGACAGGGCGAGGTACTGAAGCTTTCTTT	CASSDRTGRGTEAFF
NA	TRBV5-1	TRBJ1-4	NA	TGCGCCAGCAGCCTGGGGCACACTAATGAAAAACTGTTTTTT	CASSLGHTNEKLFF
NA	TRBV6-5	TRBJ2-7	NA	TGTGCCAGCAGTTACGGTGCAGGCTCAACCTACGAGCAGTACTTC	CASSYGAGSTYEQYF
NA	TRBV19	TRBJ1-4	NA	TGTGCCAGTAGTATCGGGGATGAAAAACTGTTTTTT	CASSIGDEKLFF
NA	TRBV7-8	TRBJ1-4	NA	TGTGCCAGCAGCTTAGTCCGGGACAATCCATGGGGTGAAAAACTGTTTTTT	CASSLVRDNPWGEKLFF
NA	TRBV6-1	TRBJ1-6	NA	TGTGCCAGCAGTGAGGTTTCTAATTCACCCCTCCACTTT	CASSEVSNSPLHF
NA	TRBV7-2	TRBJ2-7	NA	TGTGCCAGCAGCTTAGGAGTAGGAGTACCTACCTACGAGCAGTACTTC	CASSLGVGVPTYEQYF
NA	TRBV5-1	TRBJ1-1	few	TGCGCCAGCAGCTTGGGTGGGGGTTGGACAGCGTCTGAAGCTTTCTTT	CASSLGGGWTASEAFF
TRBD1	TRBV18	TRBJ1-1	NA	TGTGCCAGCTCACCCCAAGGACAGGCTGAAGCTTTCTTT	CASSPQGQAEAFF
TRBD2	TRBV5-4	TRBJ2-2	NA	TGTGCCAGCAGCCCTAGCGGGGGGACGGTGGGGGAGCTGTTTTTT	CASSPSGGTVGELFF
NA	TRBV29-1	TRBJ1-2	NA	TGCAGCGTTCCAAGAGAAAATGGCTACACCTTC	CSVPRENGYTF
NA	TRBV25-1	TRBJ2-1	NA	TGTGCCAGCAGTGAGGCAGGGCACACCTACAATGAGCAGTTCTTC	CASSEAGHTYNEQFF
NA	TRBV7-8	TRBJ2-5	NA	TGTGCCAGCAGTCTAAGACGGATTAAAGAGACCCAGTACTTC	CASSLRRIKETQYF
NA	TRBV6-5	TRBJ1-3	NA	TGTGCCAGCAGTTACGATGCAGAGTACTCTGGAAACACCATATATTTT	CASSYDAEYSGNTIYF
NA	TRBV30	TRBJ2-1	NA	TGTGCCTCCCATAGTGGGAATGAGCAGTTCTTC	CASHSGNEQFF
TRBD1	TRBV2	TRBJ1-2	few	TGTGCCAGCAGTGTGGACAGGTCTAACTATGGCTACACCTTC	CASSVDRSNYGYTF
NA	TRBV29-1	TRBJ1-2	NA	TGCAGCGGCGGGGACGGCAACCTCTATGGCTACACCTTC	CSGGDGNLYGYTF
NA	TRBV7-9	TRBJ2-7	once	TGTGCCAGCAGTTCGACATATTACGAGCAGTACTTC	CASSSTYYEQYF
TRBD1	TRBV5-6	TRBJ1-2	NA	TGTGCCAGCAGCGCGAGGGGGCAGGGCTATGGCTACACCTTC	CASSARGQGYGYTF
NA	TRBV7-9	TRBJ1-4	NA	TGTGCCAGCAGCTTAGGGGGCTCAGGCAATGAAAAACTGTTTTTT	CASSLGGSGNEKLFF
NA	TRBV20-1	TRBJ2-7	NA	TGCAGTGCTAGAGATTTGGGCGAGCAGTACTTC	CSARDLGEQYF
NA	TRBV2	TRBJ1-1	NA	TGTGCCAGCAAACGCAGGGAGGGGAACACTGAAGCTTTCTTT	CASKRREGNTEAFF
NA	TRBV19	TRBJ2-3	NA	TGTGCCAGTAGCGGGGCGAGCACAGATACGCAGTATTTT	CASSGASTDTQYF